These 27 T cell receptor beta chains originate from one sample sequenced in a study of OX40 agonist ivuxolimab in advanced cancers. Libraries were constructed by the immunoSEQ multiplex PCR assay. TCRdb retrieved this table from immuneACCESS and kept in-frame rearrangements only. Not all clones are present; in checked studies, unresolved V genes account for under half, and no reason is known for the remainder. The sample has 25,000 to 35,000 clones on record, 81% of them singletons. The leading ten clones occupy approximately 29% of the sample. The sequenced sample was CD4+ or CD8+ T cells sorted from blood, obtained in a trial of the OX40 agonist ivuxolimab. These TCRs come from an adult with an advanced solid tumor such as melanoma, head and neck, liver or kidney cancer.

The J gene is TRBJ1-2, the V gene TRBV2; unclear D gene. Germline values: CDR1 SNHLY, CDR2 FYNNEI. CDR3 length equals 14 residues. Between the trimmed V and J ends, which lost 6 bases and 6 bases, there was a span of 17 bases. CDR3 coding DNA: TGTGCCAGCAGACTTGGACCGACCCTCCATGGCTACACCTTC. Its protein is CASRLGPTLHGYTF.

This clone was seen once. The chain combines TRBV10-3 with TRBJ2-4; unclear D gene. This CDR3 region has 16 residues. Germline V gene sequence: CDR1 ENHRY, CDR2 SYGVKD. V was clipped by 3 bases and J by 0 bases, with 12 bases between them. The CDR3 coding sequence is TGTGCCATCAGTGATATGTTGGGAATAGCCAAAAACATTCAGTACTTC. It codes for CAISDMLGIAKNIQYF.

This chain connects TRBV7-3 to TRBJ2-5; 7 bases match TRBD1. The CDR3 spans 15 residues. Germline CDR1 and CDR2: SGHTA and FQGTGA. V lost 4 bases to trimming and J lost 1 base; unmatched junction nucleotides: 6. The CDR3 region is CASSSTGIIQETQYF. CDR3 DNA sequence: TGTGCCAGCAGCTCGACAGGGATAATCCAAGAGACCCAGTACTTC.

V is TRBV7-8 and J is TRBJ2-5, with a possible D match to TRBD1 (6 bases). V was pared by 5 bases and J by 1 base, with 17 bases between. Germline V CDR1 and CDR2: SGHVS, FQNEAQ. This CDR3 has 16 amino acids. In nucleotides, the CDR3 is TGTGCCAGCAGCCACGATCGGACAGAGATCCAAGAGACCCAGTACTTC. This encodes CASSHDRTEIQETQYF.

V is TRBV13 and J is TRBJ2-3; 7 nucleotides agree with TRBD1. V lost 4 bases and J lost 6; bases outside the gene matches: 7. The CDR3 spans 14 residues. CDR1 and CDR2 from the germline V gene are PRHDT and FYEKMQ (reference sequence). The CDR3 sequence: CASSSGQNSDTQYF. In nucleotides, the CDR3 is TGTGCCAGCAGCTCGGGACAGAATTCGGATACGCAGTATTTT.

V gene TRBV5-6 combines with J gene TRBJ2-7; 9 bases fit TRBD2. CDR3 length: 14 residues. The V gene end was trimmed by 4 bases and the J gene end by 7 bases; junction bases not matched to a gene: 9. Germline CDR1 reads SGHDT; CDR2 reads YYEEEE. The DNA for the CDR3 is TGTGCCAGCAGCCTAGAGCGGGAGGTGAGAGAGCAGTACTTC. It translates to CASSLEREVREQYF.

The chain couples TRBV6-1 to TRBJ2-5; 7 positions match TRBD2. Germline lookup yields CDR1 MNHNS and CDR2 SASEGT. The length of the CDR3 is 15 residues. V lost 1 base, J lost 5 bases, and 7 bases stayed unmatched. The CDR3 DNA is TGTGCCAGCAGTGAAGTGGCGGGAGTGAGCGAGACCCAGTACTTC. Translating it yields CASSEVAGVSETQYF.

The chain is built from TRBV28 and TRBJ2-1; 7 bases agree with TRBD2. The ends lost 5 bases at V and 2 bases at J; junction bases unmatched: 6. Germline V gives CDR1 MDHEN, CDR2 SYDVKM. The CDR3 has 15 amino acids. CDR3 protein: CASSPPSGPYNEQFF. DNA for the CDR3: TGTGCCAGCAGTCCGCCTAGCGGACCCTACAATGAGCAGTTCTTC.

A few counts support this clone. The chain combines TRBV27 with TRBJ2-7; the match to TRBD1 covers 9 bases. The trim removed 10 bases at V and 3 bases at J, leaving 10 bases unmatched. Germline-derived CDR1 and CDR2 are MNHEY and SMNVEV (reference sequence). This CDR3 spans 14 amino acids. CDR3 sequence: CATQRGTGFYEQYF. In DNA form, the CDR3 reads TGTGCCACCCAAAGAGGGACAGGGTTCTACGAGCAGTACTTC.

This chain joins TRBV5-6 and TRBJ2-1; D gene unclear. CDR3 length: 13 amino acids. Germline assignment: CDR1 SGHDT and CDR2 YYEEEE. The ends were cut back, 4 bases at V and 6 bases at J, with 11 bases in the middle. The CDR3 region has the DNA TGTGCCAGCAGCCCGGAATGGAGCAATGAGCAGTTCTTC. This encodes CASSPEWSNEQFF.

The V call is TRBV9, the J call TRBJ1-2; tentative D call: TRBD1 (5 bases). The CDR3 consists of 13 residues. Trimming stripped 5 bases from V and 4 bases from J, with 12 bases between. From germline, CDR1 is SGDLS and CDR2 YYNGEE. The CDR3: CASRTQGAYGYTF. CDR3 bases: TGTGCCAGCAGGACCCAGGGCGCCTATGGCTACACCTTC. The full variable domain, in which reference TRBV9 and TRBJ1-2 provide the parts outside the CDR3, is DSGVTQTPKHLITATGQRVTLRCSPRSGDLSVYWYQQSLDQGLQFLIQYYNGEERAKGNILERFSAQQFPDLHSELNLSSLELGDSALYFCASRTQGAYGYTFGSGTRLTVV.

The V and J genes are TRBV5-1 and TRBJ1-2, with 11 positions matching TRBD1. Germline loops: CDR1 SGHRS, CDR2 YFSETQ. The CDR3 spans 16 residues. With 0 bases clipped from V and 4 bases from J, the junction kept 5 bases outside the gene matches. CDR3 sequence reads: CASSLGTGGGIYGYTF. The CDR3 nucleotides read TGCGCCAGCAGCTTGGGGACAGGGGGCGGAATCTATGGCTACACCTTC. Full variable domain (missing parts from reference TRBV5-1 and TRBJ1-2): KAGVTQTPRYLIKTRGQQVTLSCSPISGHRSVSWYQQTPGQGLQFLFEYFSETQRNKGNFPGRFSGRQFSNSRSEMNVSTLELGDSALYLCASSLGTGGGIYGYTFGSGTRLTVV.

This chain connects TRBV4-1 to TRBJ2-2; D is unresolved. The CDR3 length is 13 residues. The V end was cut by 4 bases, the J end by 7 bases, with 10 bases between. Germline CDR1 is MGHRA and CDR2 is YSYEKL. As DNA, the CDR3 is TGCGCCAGCAGCCCACATGGGAACGGGGAGCTGTTTTTT. Its translation is CASSPHGNGELFF.

The chain is built from TRBV19 and TRBJ2-7, with a weak D call TRBD1 (6 bases). V was clipped by 5 bases and J by 2 bases, with 13 bases between them. CDR3 length equals 14 residues. Germline CDR1 reads LNHDA; CDR2 reads SQIVND (reference sequence). The CDR3: CASSPAQGPYEQYF. As DNA, the CDR3 is TGTGCCAGTAGTCCGGCACAGGGACCCTACGAGCAGTACTTC. Full variable domain (rest looked up from reference TRBV19 and TRBJ2-7): DGGITQSPKYLFRKEGQNVTLSCEQNLNHDAMYWYRQDPGQGLRLIYYSQIVNDFQKGDIAEGYSVSREKKESFPLTVTSAQKNPTAFYLCASSPAQGPYEQYFGPGTRLTVT.

V is TRBV11-2 and J is TRBJ1-3; D gene uncertain. Germline CDR1 reads SGHAT; CDR2 reads FQNNGV. V dropped 2 bases and J dropped 2 bases, with 4 bases sitting between them. This CDR3 region has 13 residues. The CDR3 spells CASSLNPGNTIYF. The CDR3 bases are TGTGCCAGCAGCTTAAATCCTGGAAACACCATATATTTT.

This rearrangement joins TRBV9 to TRBJ2-6; either TRBD1 or TRBD2 may fit D (5 bases each). Germline CDR1 is SGDLS and CDR2 is YYNGEE. This CDR3 is built from 18 residues. With 4 bases removed from V and 0 bases from J, the gap between germline ends came to 17 bases. The CDR3 loop is CASSPIGAPSSGANVLTF. For the CDR3, the DNA is TGTGCCAGCAGCCCTATCGGGGCTCCAAGCTCTGGGGCCAACGTCCTGACTTTC. The full variable domain, with the rest looked up from reference TRBV9 and TRBJ2-6, is DSGVTQTPKHLITATGQRVTLRCSPRSGDLSVYWYQQSLDQGLQFLIQYYNGEERAKGNILERFSAQQFPDLHSELNLSSLELGDSALYFCASSPIGAPSSGANVLTFGAGSRLTVL.

The rearrangement joins TRBV4-1 to TRBJ1-2; D might be TRBD1 (6 bases). Germline lookup yields CDR1 MGHRA and CDR2 YSYEKL. The germline V and J ends were trimmed by 5 bases and 4 bases, with 17 bases remaining between them. The length of the CDR3 is 15 residues. The CDR3 nucleotides read TGCGCCAGCAGCTCCCGGACAGAGTTTATCTATGGCTACACCTTC. As protein: CASSSRTEFIYGYTF.

The chain links TRBV13 to TRBJ2-5; TRBD1 aligns across 8 bases. The CDR3 has 15 residues. Germline-derived CDR1 and CDR2 are PRHDT and FYEKMQ (reference sequence). The trim removed 0 bases at V and 2 bases at J, leaving 2 bases unmatched. The CDR3 sequence is CASSLGWTGQETQYF. CDR3 DNA: TGTGCCAGCAGCTTAGGCTGGACAGGGCAAGAGACCCAGTACTTC. Full variable domain (rest looked up from reference TRBV13 and TRBJ2-5): AAGVIQSPRHLIKEKRETATLKCYPIPRHDTVYWYQQGPGQDPQFLISFYEKMQSDKGSIPDRFSAQQFSDYHSELNMSSLELGDSALYFCASSLGWTGQETQYFGPGTRLLVL.

This clone was observed a single time. The V call is TRBV9, the J call TRBJ2-5; D is ambiguous. The germline gives CDR1 SGDLS, CDR2 YYNGEE. The length of the CDR3 is 14 residues. V was trimmed by 3 bases and J by 3 bases, leaving 12 bases between them. CDR3: CASSAPFGEETQYF. CDR3 DNA sequence: TGTGCCAGCAGCGCCCCCTTTGGGGAAGAGACCCAGTACTTC.

The CDR3 here is CASSYGVSMGEQYF. The CDR3, as DNA: TGTGCCAGCAGCTACGGGGTGTCGATGGGGGAGCAGTACTTC. The chain uses TRBV9 and TRBJ2-7, with D possibly being TRBD2 (5 bases). Germline values: CDR1 SGDLS, CDR2 YYNGEE. This CDR3 comprises 14 residues. Deletions cut 4 bases from V and 7 bases from J, with 18 bases between.

CDR3 amino acids: CASSLGSGTEQFF. In DNA, the CDR3 is TGTGCCAGCAGCTTAGGTAGCGGGACTGAGCAGTTCTTC. The chain joins TRBV7-3 to TRBJ2-1, with 8 nucleotides matching TRBD2. CDR1 SGHTA and CDR2 FQGTGA come from the germline V gene. The V gene end was trimmed by 2 bases and the J gene end by 9 bases; junction bases not matched to a gene: 3. The CDR3 has 13 amino acids.

There are a few counts of this clone. V usage is TRBV6-1 and J usage is TRBJ2-7; 10 bases are shared with TRBD2. The length of the CDR3 is 14 residues. V was pared by 5 bases and J by 4 bases, with 5 bases of the junction left unmatched. The V gene's germline CDR1 is MNHNS and CDR2 SASEGT. The CDR3 reads CASSQREGSYEQYF. The CDR3 region has the DNA TGTGCCAGCAGTCAGCGGGAGGGGTCATACGAGCAGTACTTC.

This clone has only a few counts. The rearrangement links TRBV19 to TRBJ2-6; the match to TRBD1 covers 8 bases. The junction had 12 bases not matched to a gene; V was cut back by 7 bases and J by 1 base. Per germline, CDR1 LNHDA and CDR2 SQIVND (reference sequence). The CDR3 contains 18 residues. CDR3 sequence (DNA): TGTGCCAGTACCCGTCCAGGGGGCTTTTCATCTGGGGCCAACGTCCTGACTTTC. This sequence encodes CASTRPGGFSSGANVLTF. Drawing the rest from reference TRBV19 and TRBJ2-6, the complete variable domain is DGGITQSPKYLFRKEGQNVTLSCEQNLNHDAMYWYRQDPGQGLRLIYYSQIVNDFQKGDIAEGYSVSREKKESFPLTVTSAQKNPTAFYLCASTRPGGFSSGANVLTFGAGSRLTVL.

This CDR3 is CASSIPGLAGDGETQYF. The CDR3 coding sequence is TGTGCCAGTAGTATACCTGGACTAGCGGGGGACGGGGAGACCCAGTACTTC. The chain carries TRBV19 and TRBJ2-5; 13 bases are a match to TRBD2. Unmatched junction bases numbered 8, after V lost 2 bases and J lost 5 bases. This CDR3 comprises 17 residues. Germline V gene sequence: CDR1 LNHDA, CDR2 SQIVND (reference sequence).

Only one count was recorded for this clone. The chain employs TRBV29-1 and TRBJ1-1, with D unresolved. The V end lost 4 bases, the J end lost 7 bases, and 16 bases lay between the germline ends. CDR1 is SQVTM and CDR2 is ANQGSEA in the germline V gene. The CDR3 has 13 amino acids. The CDR3 sequence is CSVGPTPGGEAFF. CDR3 DNA sequence: TGCAGCGTTGGCCCTACCCCAGGAGGTGAAGCTTTCTTT.

Only one count was recorded for this clone. The rearrangement joins TRBV7-2 to TRBJ2-7; D remains unclear. Trimming took 3 bases from V and 2 from J, leaving 8 bases between them. CDR1 and CDR2 from the germline V gene are SGHTA and FQGNSA. The CDR3 is made up of 13 amino acids. CDR3 nucleotides: TGTGCCAGCAGCTTCGGGCTAACCTACGAGCAGTACTTC. Translating gives CASSFGLTYEQYF.

This clone has just a few counts. The J gene is TRBJ1-5, the V gene TRBV28; D is ambiguous. Per germline, CDR1 MDHEN and CDR2 SYDVKM. The CDR3 consists of 15 residues. V lost 6 bases and J 3 bases, leaving 15 bases between the germline ends. CDR3 in DNA: TGTGCCAGCAGAGAAGGACTCATTTTCAATCAGCCCCAGCATTTT. This encodes CASREGLIFNQPQHF.